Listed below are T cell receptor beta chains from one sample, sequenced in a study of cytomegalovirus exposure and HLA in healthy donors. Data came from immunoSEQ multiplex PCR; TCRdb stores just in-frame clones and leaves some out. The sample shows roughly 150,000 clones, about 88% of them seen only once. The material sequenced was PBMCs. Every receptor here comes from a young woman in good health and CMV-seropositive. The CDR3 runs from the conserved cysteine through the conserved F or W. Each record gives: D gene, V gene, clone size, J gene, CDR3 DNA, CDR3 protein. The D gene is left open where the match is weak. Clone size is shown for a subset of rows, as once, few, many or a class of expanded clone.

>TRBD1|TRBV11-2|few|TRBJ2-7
TGTGCCAGCAGCCCAGCTCACGGACAGGGCCCCCCTGAGCAGTACTTC
CASSPAHGQGPPEQYF
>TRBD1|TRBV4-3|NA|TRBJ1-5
TGCGCCAGCAGCCAAGGTAGAGGGGGCGACGATCAGCCCCAGCATTTT
CASSQGRGGDDQPQHF
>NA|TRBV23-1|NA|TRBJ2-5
TGCGCCAGCACCAGGAAACAAGAGACCCAGTACTTC
CASTRKQETQYF
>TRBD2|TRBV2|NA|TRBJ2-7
TGTGCCAGCAGTGAACTAGCGGGAGTCGGTTACGAGCAGTACTTC
CASSELAGVGYEQYF
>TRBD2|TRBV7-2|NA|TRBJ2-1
TGTGCCAGCAGGCCAAGGACTAGCGGGAACTGGTACAATGAGCAGTTCTTC
CASRPRTSGNWYNEQFF
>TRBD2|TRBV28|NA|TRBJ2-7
TGTGCCAGCACCTCGGGGGGGATAGACTACGAGCAGTACTTC
CASTSGGIDYEQYF
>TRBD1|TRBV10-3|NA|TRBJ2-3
TGTGCCATCAGTGAGGGACAGGAAAGCACAGATACGCAGTATTTT
CAISEGQESTDTQYF
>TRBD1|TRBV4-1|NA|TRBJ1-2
TGCGCCAGCAGCCAAGACGGGACAGGGGCACTTAACTATGGCTACACCTTC
CASSQDGTGALNYGYTF
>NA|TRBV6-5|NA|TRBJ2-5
TGTGCCAGCAGCCCCCCCGGGCAGGGTAGGGAGACCCAGTACTTC
CASSPPGQGRETQYF
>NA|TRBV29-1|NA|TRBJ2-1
TGCAGCGCCCTAACTACTGAGTATTACAATGAGCAGTTCTTC
CSALTTEYYNEQFF
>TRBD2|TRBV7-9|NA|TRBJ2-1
TGTGCCAGCAGCCCCACCGGGACTAACTCCTACAATGAGCAGTTCTTC
CASSPTGTNSYNEQFF
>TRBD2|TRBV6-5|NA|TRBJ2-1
TGTGCCAGCAGTTTGGCCGGGACTAGGGGGAACAATGAGCAGTTCTTC
CASSLAGTRGNNEQFF
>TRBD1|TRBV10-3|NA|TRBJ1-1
TGTGCCATCAGTACGACAGGGGGCATGGTAAACACTGAAGCTTTCTTT
CAISTTGGMVNTEAFF
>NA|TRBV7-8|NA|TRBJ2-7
TGTGCCAGCAGCTTAAGGACTACCAACTACGAGCAGTACTTC
CASSLRTTNYEQYF
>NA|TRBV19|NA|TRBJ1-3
TGTGCCGCTCAGGGGTTAAGCTCTGGAAACACCATATATTTT
CAAQGLSSGNTIYF
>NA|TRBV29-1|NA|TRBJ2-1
TGCAGCGTTGAGAACCTAAGCTCCTACAATGAGCAGTTCTTC
CSVENLSSYNEQFF
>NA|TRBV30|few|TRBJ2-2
TGTGCCTGGATTAAAACTGGACTTTACACCGGGGAGCTGTTTTTT
CAWIKTGLYTGELFF
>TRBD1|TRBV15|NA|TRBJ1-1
TGTGCCACCAGCAGGAGGGACAGGGGCACTGAAGCTTTCTTT
CATSRRDRGTEAFF
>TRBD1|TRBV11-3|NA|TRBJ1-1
TGTGCCAGCAGCGGGGGACAGGGATCGGCTGAAGCTTTCTTT
CASSGGQGSAEAFF
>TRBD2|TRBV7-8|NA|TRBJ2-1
TGTGCCAGCAGCTCCAGTAGTCGCGGCGGGGGCGGGAGGTTTAGAGTCAATGAGCAGTTCTTC
CASSSSSRGGGGRFRVNEQFF
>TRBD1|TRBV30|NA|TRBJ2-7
TGTGCCTGGAGTGCGAACAGGGGACCTTTCAACGAGCAGTACTTC
CAWSANRGPFNEQYF
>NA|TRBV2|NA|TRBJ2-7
TGTGCCAGCTTGGAGGATTTCGAGCAGTACTTC
CASLEDFEQYF
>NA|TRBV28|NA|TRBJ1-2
TGTGCCAGCAGTTTGCGTATGAGGGGCTACACCTTC
CASSLRMRGYTF
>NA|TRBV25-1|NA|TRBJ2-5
TGTGCCAGCAGTGATTCTCGCAGACTCCAAGAGACCCAGTACTTC
CASSDSRRLQETQYF
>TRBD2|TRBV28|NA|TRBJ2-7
TGTGCCAGCAGTCCCCTACCGGGAGGAACCTACGAGCAGTACTTC
CASSPLPGGTYEQYF
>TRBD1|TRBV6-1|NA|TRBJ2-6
TGTGCCAGCAGCCACACAGGGGAGGGGGCCAACGTCCTGACTTTC
CASSHTGEGANVLTF
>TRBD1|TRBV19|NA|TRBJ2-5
TGTGCCAGTAAACAGGGGGCGGGGGAGACCCAGTACTTC
CASKQGAGETQYF
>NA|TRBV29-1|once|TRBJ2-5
TGCAGCGTTGAACAGGGACACAGCGAGACCCAGTACTTC
CSVEQGHSETQYF
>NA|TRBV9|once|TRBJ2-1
TGTGCCAGCAGCGTTCTTTTGGGCCCCCTGAATGAGCAGTTCTTC
CASSVLLGPLNEQFF
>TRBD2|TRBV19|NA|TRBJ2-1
TGTGCCAGTAGTATAGATCCGGCACTAGCGGGAGGTAGGAATGAGCAGTTCTTC
CASSIDPALAGGRNEQFF
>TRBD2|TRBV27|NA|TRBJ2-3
TGTGCCAGCAGCAGGGCGGGAGACGGGGCAGATACGCAGTATTTT
CASSRAGDGADTQYF
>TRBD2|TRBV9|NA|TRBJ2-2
TGTGCCAGCAGCCTGACCGGGACTAGCGGGAACACCGGGGAGCTGTTTTTT
CASSLTGTSGNTGELFF
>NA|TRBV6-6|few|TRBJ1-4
TGTGCCAGCAGTTACGCAGGGGTTTACGAAAAACTGTTTTTT
CASSYAGVYEKLFF
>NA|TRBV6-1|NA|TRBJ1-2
TGTGCCAGCAGTGATTCGGGATCGGGCTACACCTTC
CASSDSGSGYTF
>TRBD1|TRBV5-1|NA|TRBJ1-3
TGCGCCAGCAGCCCAGGGGGATCTGGAAACACCATATATTTT
CASSPGGSGNTIYF
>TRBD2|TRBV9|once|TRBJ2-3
TGTGCCAGCAGCGGGATAGCGGGAGGCGCAGATACGCAGTATTTT
CASSGIAGGADTQYF
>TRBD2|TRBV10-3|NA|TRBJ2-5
TGTGCCATCAGTGAGTCAGGGACTAGCAAGTCTGAGACCCAGTACTTC
CAISESGTSKSETQYF
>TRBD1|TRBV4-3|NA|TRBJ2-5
TGCGCCAGCAGCCAAACTACCGGGACAGGCGGGGAGACCCAGTACTTC
CASSQTTGTGGETQYF
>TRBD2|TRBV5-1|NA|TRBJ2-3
TGCGCCAGCAGCCCGGGACAGATTAGCGGGAGGGTACGCACAGATACGCAGTATTTT
CASSPGQISGRVRTDTQYF
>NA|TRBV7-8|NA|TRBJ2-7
TGTGCCAGCAGCTTAGTAGGACAGCCCGGGGATAATCCCTACGAGCAGTACTTC
CASSLVGQPGDNPYEQYF
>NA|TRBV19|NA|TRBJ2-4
TGTGCCAGTAGTGGGGAGGCCAAAAACATTCAGTACTTC
CASSGEAKNIQYF
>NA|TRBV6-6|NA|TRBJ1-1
TGTGCCAGCAAGGGCACAGGGTTTTACACTGAAGCTTTCTTT
CASKGTGFYTEAFF
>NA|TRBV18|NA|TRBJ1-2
TGTGCCAGCTCCCCTCTCGGGGGACCCTATGGCTACACCTTC
CASSPLGGPYGYTF
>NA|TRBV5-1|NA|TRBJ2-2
TGCGCCAGCCACCCGGGACTGAACACCGGGGAGCTGTTTTTT
CASHPGLNTGELFF
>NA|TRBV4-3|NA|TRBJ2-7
TGCGCCAGCAGCCAAGATAGGGGGTACGAGCAGTACTTC
CASSQDRGYEQYF
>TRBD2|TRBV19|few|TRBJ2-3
TGTGCCAGTAGCCCTAGGACTAGCGTAACTAGCACAGATACGCAGTATTTT
CASSPRTSVTSTDTQYF
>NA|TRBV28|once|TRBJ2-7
TGTGCCAGCAGTTTAGAGAGCTCCTACGAGCAGTACTTC
CASSLESSYEQYF
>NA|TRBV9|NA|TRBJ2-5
TGTGCCAGCAGCTCGAGGCCGGGGGAGACCCAGTACTTC
CASSSRPGETQYF
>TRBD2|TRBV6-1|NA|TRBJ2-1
TGTGCCAGCAGGGGACTAGCGCTCTACAATGAGCAGTTCTTC
CASRGLALYNEQFF
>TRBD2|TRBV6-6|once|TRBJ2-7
TGTGCCAGCCTCAAAGGGACTAGCGGTTCCTACGAGCAGTACTTC
CASLKGTSGSYEQYF
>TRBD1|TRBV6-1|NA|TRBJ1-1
TGTGCCAGCAGCGCGATAGGACAGGGGAACACTGAAGCTTTCTTT
CASSAIGQGNTEAFF
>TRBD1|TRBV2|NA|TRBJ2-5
TGTGCCAACGACTCAGGGGGCGGAAAGACCCAGTACTTC
CANDSGGGKTQYF
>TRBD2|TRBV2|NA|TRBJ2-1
TGTGCCAGCAGCGCTTCGGGACTAGCTGGGAATGAGCAGTTCTTC
CASSASGLAGNEQFF
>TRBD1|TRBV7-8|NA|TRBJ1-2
TGTGCCAGCAGCTACGACAGGGGGGATGGCTACACCTTC
CASSYDRGDGYTF
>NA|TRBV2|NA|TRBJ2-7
TGTGCCACCTCCCGCAGGGAAGACGAGCAGTACTTC
CATSRREDEQYF
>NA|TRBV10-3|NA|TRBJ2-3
TGTGCCATCAGTGAGCGGGATTCAGATACGCAGTATTTT
CAISERDSDTQYF
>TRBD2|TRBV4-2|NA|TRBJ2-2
TGTGCCAGCAGCCCGACTAGCGGGAGAACCGGGGAGCTGTTTTTT
CASSPTSGRTGELFF
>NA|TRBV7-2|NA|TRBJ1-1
TGTGCCAGCAGCCCGGGCAGGGAGGCCACTGAAGCTTTCTTT
CASSPGREATEAFF
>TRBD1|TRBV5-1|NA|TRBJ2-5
TGCGCCAGCAGCATGGACAGGGGGCAGACCCAGTACTTC
CASSMDRGQTQYF